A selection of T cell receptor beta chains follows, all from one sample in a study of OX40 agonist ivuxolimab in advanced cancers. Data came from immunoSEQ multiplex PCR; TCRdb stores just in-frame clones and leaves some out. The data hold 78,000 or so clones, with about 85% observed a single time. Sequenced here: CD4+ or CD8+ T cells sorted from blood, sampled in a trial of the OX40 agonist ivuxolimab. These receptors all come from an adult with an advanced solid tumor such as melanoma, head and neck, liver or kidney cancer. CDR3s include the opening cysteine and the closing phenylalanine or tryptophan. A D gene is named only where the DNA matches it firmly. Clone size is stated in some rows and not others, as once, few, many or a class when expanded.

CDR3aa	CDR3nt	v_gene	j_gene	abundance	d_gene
CASMGSYGYTF	TGCGCCAGCATGGGCTCTTATGGCTACACCTTC	TRBV10-2	TRBJ1-2	.	.
CASSFRDIPYEQYF	TGTGCCAGCAGCTTCCGGGACATCCCCTACGAGCAGTACTTC	TRBV5-6	TRBJ2-7	.	.
CASSLDTGRNIQYF	TGCGCCAGCAGCTTGGATACAGGGAGGAACATTCAGTACTTC	TRBV5-1	TRBJ2-4	.	.
CASSPDRGNYEQYF	TGTGCCAGCTCACCGGACAGGGGTAACTACGAGCAGTACTTC	TRBV18	TRBJ2-7	.	TRBD1
CASSLGLGVLAGVLQYF	TGTGCCAGCAGCTTAGGCCTCGGCGTCCTAGCGGGAGTTTTGCAGTACTTC	TRBV13	TRBJ2-7	few	TRBD2
CATSRDRRIDSNQPQHF	TGTGCCACCAGCAGAGACCGACGGATTGATAGCAATCAGCCCCAGCATTTT	TRBV15	TRBJ1-5	.	.
CASSWMTSGRYNEQFF	TGCGCCAGCAGCTGGATGACTAGCGGGAGGTACAATGAGCAGTTCTTC	TRBV5-1	TRBJ2-1	.	TRBD2
CASSLASGANPSYNEQFF	TGTGCCAGCAGCTTAGCTAGCGGGGCTAACCCCTCCTACAATGAGCAGTTCTTC	TRBV7-2	TRBJ2-1	once	TRBD2
CASSYGVAGDTQYF	TGTGCCAGCAGTTACGGGGTAGCGGGCGATACGCAGTATTTT	TRBV6-5	TRBJ2-3	.	TRBD2
CASSLAGGFGGEQYF	TGTGCCAGCAGCTTAGCGGGAGGGTTTGGTGGCGAGCAGTACTTC	TRBV7-9	TRBJ2-7	.	TRBD2
CSALTGAFSTGELFF	TGCAGCGCCCTCACTGGGGCGTTTTCGACCGGGGAGCTGTTTTTT	TRBV29-1	TRBJ2-2	.	.
CASRSGTATSTDTQYF	TGTGCCAGCAGATCCGGGACAGCAACTAGCACAGATACGCAGTATTTT	TRBV21-1	TRBJ2-3	.	.
CASSLVSSEAFF	TGTGCCAGCAGCTTAGTCAGCTCTGAAGCTTTCTTT	TRBV7-9	TRBJ1-1	few	.
CASQNPSGTEAFF	TGCGCCAGCCAGAACCCAAGTGGCACTGAAGCTTTCTTT	TRBV5-1	TRBJ1-1	.	.
CASSFSGLAGEGLGQYF	TGTGCCAGCAGCTTTTCGGGACTAGCGGGAGAGGGCCTAGGGCAGTACTTC	TRBV11-3	TRBJ2-7	.	TRBD2
CAARRTGEETQYF	TGTGCAGCGAGGCGGACAGGGGAAGAGACCCAGTACTTC	TRBV27	TRBJ2-5	.	TRBD1
CASSPSEGLLNTGELFF	TGCGCCAGCAGCCCCTCAGAAGGCCTACTAAACACCGGGGAGCTGTTTTTT	TRBV5-1	TRBJ2-2	.	.
CASSFQGGFGDTQYF	TGTGCCAGTAGTTTCCAGGGAGGCTTTGGAGATACGCAGTATTTT	TRBV19	TRBJ2-3	.	.
CAISESLVGRRGTEAFF	TGTGCCATCAGTGAGTCTCTTGTGGGTCGACGAGGCACTGAAGCTTTCTTT	TRBV10-3	TRBJ1-1	.	.
CASSLGNLRSGNTIYF	TGCGCCAGCAGCTTGGGAAACCTCCGCTCTGGAAACACCATATATTTT	TRBV5-1	TRBJ1-3	.	.
CASSVGAGELFF	TGTGCCAGCAGTGTGGGGGCCGGGGAGCTGTTTTTT	TRBV2	TRBJ2-2	.	.
CASSLDGYQETQYF	TGTGCCAGCAGCTTAGATGGTTATCAAGAGACCCAGTACTTC	TRBV7-2	TRBJ2-5	.	.
CASSLWLEGNTEAFF	TGTGCCAGCAGTTTATGGCTTGAGGGGAACACTGAAGCTTTCTTT	TRBV28	TRBJ1-1	.	.
CASSIARVDTQYF	TGTGCCAGTAGTATAGCCAGGGTCGATACGCAGTATTTT	TRBV19	TRBJ2-3	once	.
CASSLGYEFYGYTF	TGTGCCAGCAGCTTGGGTTACGAGTTTTATGGCTACACCTTC	TRBV5-6	TRBJ1-2	.	.
CASSISGQGYNEQFF	TGTGCCAGTAGTATTTCGGGACAGGGGTACAATGAGCAGTTCTTC	TRBV19	TRBJ2-1	.	TRBD1
CASQGEGAPPRSYNEQFF	TGTGCCAGCCAAGGCGAGGGGGCCCCTCCCCGCTCCTACAATGAGCAGTTCTTC	TRBV19	TRBJ2-1	.	TRBD1
CASSMRNSGNTIYF	TGTGCCAGTAGTATGCGGAACTCTGGAAACACCATATATTTT	TRBV19	TRBJ1-3	.	.
CASSQDIDRESNRLNTGELFF	TGTGCCAGCAGCCAAGATATCGATCGGGAGAGTAATCGTTTGAACACCGGGGAGCTGTTTTTT	TRBV4-2	TRBJ2-2	.	.
CASSSRGLLNYGYTF	TGTGCCAGCAGCTCTAGGGGTCTCCTCAACTATGGCTACACCTTC	TRBV7-9	TRBJ1-2	.	.
CASSLDSLYSNQPQHF	TGTGCCAGCAGCTTAGACAGCCTATATAGCAATCAGCCCCAGCATTTT	TRBV2	TRBJ1-5	.	.
CASSETGTGNSAFF	TGTGCCAGCAGCGAAACCGGGACAGGGAATAGTGCTTTCTTT	TRBV6-4	TRBJ1-1	.	TRBD1
CASSLVASGGYEQYF	TGTGCCAGCAGTTTAGTCGCTAGCGGAGGCTACGAGCAGTACTTC	TRBV28	TRBJ2-7	.	TRBD2
CASSLTRTGGDGYTF	TGCGCCAGCAGCTTGACCCGGACAGGGGGCGATGGCTACACCTTC	TRBV5-1	TRBJ1-2	.	TRBD1
CASSPIGGEPGETQYF	TGCGCCAGCAGCCCGATTGGGGGAGAGCCCGGTGAGACCCAGTACTTC	TRBV5-1	TRBJ2-5	.	.
CSVEDKGVGETQYF	TGCAGCGTTGAAGATAAGGGGGTCGGGGAGACCCAGTACTTC	TRBV29-1	TRBJ2-5	once	.
CASSLDQIGYTF	TGCGCCAGCAGCTTGGATCAGATTGGCTACACCTTC	TRBV5-1	TRBJ1-2	.	.
CASSVNTDTQYF	TGCGCCAGCAGCGTTAACACAGATACGCAGTATTTT	TRBV5-1	TRBJ2-3	once	.
CASSDQQGSVEKLFF	TGTGCCAGCAGCGACCAACAGGGAAGTGTTGAAAAACTGTTTTTT	TRBV28	TRBJ1-4	.	.
CASSSNRRSEQYF	TGTGCCAGCAGCTCTAACAGGCGATCTGAGCAGTACTTC	TRBV13	TRBJ2-7	.	.
CASRAGGSQPQHF	TGTGCCAGCAGAGCAGGGGGAAGTCAGCCCCAGCATTTT	TRBV6-5	TRBJ1-5	.	TRBD1